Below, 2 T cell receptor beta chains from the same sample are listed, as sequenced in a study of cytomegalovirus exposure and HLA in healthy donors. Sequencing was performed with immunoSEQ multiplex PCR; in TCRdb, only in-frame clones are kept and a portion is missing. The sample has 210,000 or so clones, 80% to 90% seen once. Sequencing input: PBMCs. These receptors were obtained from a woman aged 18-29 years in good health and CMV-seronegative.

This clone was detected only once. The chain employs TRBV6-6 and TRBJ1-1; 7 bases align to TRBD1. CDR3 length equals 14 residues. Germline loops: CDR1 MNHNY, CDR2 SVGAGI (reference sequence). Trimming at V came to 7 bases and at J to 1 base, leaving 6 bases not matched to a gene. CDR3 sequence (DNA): TGTGCCAGCAACCATGGGACAGAGAACACTGAAGCTTTCTTT. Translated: CASNHGTENTEAFF.

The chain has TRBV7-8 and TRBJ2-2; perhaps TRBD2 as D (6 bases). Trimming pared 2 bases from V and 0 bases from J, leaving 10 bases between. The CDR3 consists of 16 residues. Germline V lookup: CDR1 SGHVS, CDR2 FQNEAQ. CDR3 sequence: CASSLLGGTNTGELFF. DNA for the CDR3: TGTGCCAGCAGCTTATTGGGGGGAACGAACACCGGGGAGCTGTTTTTT.